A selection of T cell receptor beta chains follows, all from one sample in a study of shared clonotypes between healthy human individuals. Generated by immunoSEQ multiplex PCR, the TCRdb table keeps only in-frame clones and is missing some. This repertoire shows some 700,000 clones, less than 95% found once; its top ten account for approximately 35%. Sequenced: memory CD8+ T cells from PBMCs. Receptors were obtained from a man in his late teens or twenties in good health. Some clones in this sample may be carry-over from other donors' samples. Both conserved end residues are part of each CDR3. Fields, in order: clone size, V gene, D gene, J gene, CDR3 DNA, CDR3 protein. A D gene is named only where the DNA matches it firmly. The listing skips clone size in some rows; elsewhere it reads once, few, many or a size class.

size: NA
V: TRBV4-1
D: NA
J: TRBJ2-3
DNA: TGCGCCAGCAGCCTAATTTCCTCCGGCACAGATACGCAGTATTTT
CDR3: CASSLISSGTDTQYF

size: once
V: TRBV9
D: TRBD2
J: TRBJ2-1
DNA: TGTGCCAGCAGCGTAGTAAGCGGGGTAGACTCCAATGAGCAGTTCTTC
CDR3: CASSVVSGVDSNEQFF

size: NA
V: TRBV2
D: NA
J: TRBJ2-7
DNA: TGTGCCAGCAGAGAATTAGCGGATAGCTCCTACGAGCAGTACTTC
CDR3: CASRELADSSYEQYF

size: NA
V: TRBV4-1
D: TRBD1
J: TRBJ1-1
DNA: TGCGCCAGCAGCCAAGAAAGGGGGCTGAACACTGAAGCTTTCTTT
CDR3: CASSQERGLNTEAFF

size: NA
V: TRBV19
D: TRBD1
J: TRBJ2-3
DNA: TGTGCCAGTAGTTCCCGGGACAGGGCGTTGGATACGCAGTATTTT
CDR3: CASSSRDRALDTQYF

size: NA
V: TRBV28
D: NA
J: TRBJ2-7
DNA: TGTGCCAGCTCGCTATTTGGGGCCTACGAGCAGTACTTC
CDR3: CASSLFGAYEQYF

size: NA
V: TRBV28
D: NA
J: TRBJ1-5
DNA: TGTGCCATGGGTCAGCCCCAGCATTTT
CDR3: CAMGQPQHF

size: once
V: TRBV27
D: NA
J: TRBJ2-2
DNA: TGTGCCAGCTTAGCTCCCAGAGGTTACGGGGAGCTGTTTTTT
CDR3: CASLAPRGYGELFF

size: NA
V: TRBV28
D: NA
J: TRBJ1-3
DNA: TGTGCCAGCAGTTTTAACAGGGAGGGAAACACCATATATTTT
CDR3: CASSFNREGNTIYF

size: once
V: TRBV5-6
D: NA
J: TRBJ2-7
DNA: TGTGCCAGCAGCTTGGCTTCGGTAGGGGAGCAGTACTTC
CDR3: CASSLASVGEQYF

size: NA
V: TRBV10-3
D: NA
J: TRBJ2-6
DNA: TGTGCCATCACCGAGAGGCCCCGGGGCGCTGGGGCCAACGTCCTGACTTTC
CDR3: CAITERPRGAGANVLTF

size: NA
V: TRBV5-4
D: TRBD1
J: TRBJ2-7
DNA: TGTGCCAGCAGCTCGGGACAGGGGGAACCCTACGAGCAGTACTTC
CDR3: CASSSGQGEPYEQYF